The 30 T cell receptor beta chains given below trace back to one sample, sequenced in a study of CD8+ T cells in alopecia areata. cDNA serving as the sequencing template came from extracted, reverse transcribed RNA. Sequenced by immunoSEQ multiplex PCR; TCRdb stores in-frame clones only, minus some. Of about 140,000 clones detected, about 86% appear once; the ten largest clones hold around 13%. Described treatment: oral pan-JAK inhibitor, 5-10 mg twice daily. Sequenced here: CD8+ T cells sorted from blood, sampled at week 4, from a patient treated with tofacitinib. The origin of the receptors is a human donor with alopecia areata.

This chain uses TRBV5-1 with TRBJ2-1, with D unclear. Germline lookup yields CDR1 SGHRS and CDR2 YFSETQ. This CDR3 contains 13 residues. V gave up 1 base and J gave up 7 bases, with 9 bases separating them. The CDR3 coding sequence is TGCGCCAGCAGCTTGCCCCGCGTAAATGAGCAGTTCTTC. It specifies CASSLPRVNEQFF.

This chain connects TRBV29-1 to TRBJ2-2, with D unresolved. The germline V gene encodes CDR1 SQVTM and CDR2 ANQGSEA. There are 10 residues in the CDR3. Trimming took 2 bases from V and 8 from J, leaving 3 bases between them. The CDR3 bases are TGCAGCGTTGAATTTGGGGAGCTGTTTTTT. Translating it yields CSVEFGELFF.

This clone was seen once. The chain is built from TRBV7-9 and TRBJ2-7, with D perhaps being TRBD1 or TRBD2 (5 bases each). This CDR3 spans 13 amino acids. Trimming cost V 5 bases and J 3 bases, with 11 bases left between them. The germline V gene has CDR1 SEHNR and CDR2 FQNEAQ (reference sequence). CDR3 sequence: CASSGTGNYEQYF. The CDR3 DNA reads as TGTGCCAGCAGCGGGACCGGGAACTACGAGCAGTACTTC.

The genes are TRBV30 and TRBJ2-3; TRBD2 matches 7 bases. The CDR3 contains 17 residues. Germline V gives CDR1 GTSNPN, CDR2 SVGIG (reference sequence). The V segment lost 2 bases and the J segment 2 bases; nucleotides outside the gene matches: 13. The CDR3 region is CAWSTPTSPTTTDTQYF. CDR3 bases: TGTGCCTGGAGTACCCCGACTAGCCCAACTACCACAGATACGCAGTATTTT. Drawing the rest from reference TRBV30 and TRBJ2-3, the complete variable domain is SQTIHQWPATLVQPVGSPLSLECTVEGTSNPNLYWYRQAAGRGLQLLFYSVGIGQISSEVPQNLSASRPQDRQFILSSKKLLLSDSGFYLCAWSTPTSPTTTDTQYFGPGTRLTVL.

This chain links TRBV5-6 with TRBJ2-1; D not certain. V lost 0 bases, J lost 6 bases, and 4 bases lay in between. This CDR3 region has 12 residues. Germline V gene sequence: CDR1 SGHDT, CDR2 YYEEEE. The CDR3 DNA is TGTGCCAGCAGCTTGGCCCGCAATGAGCAGTTCTTC. This gives the protein CASSLARNEQFF.

J is TRBJ1-1 and V is TRBV2; D is unresolved. The length of the CDR3 is 14 residues. Germline V gene data show CDR1 as SNHLY and CDR2 as FYNNEI. Trimming left V 6 bases short and J 0 bases short, with 11 bases between. The CDR3 sequence: CASSLTELNTEAFF. The DNA of the CDR3 is TGTGCCAGCAGCCTGACTGAATTGAACACTGAAGCTTTCTTT.

The chain is built from TRBV4-1 and TRBJ1-2; D remains unclear. The CDR3 runs 14 residues. The V gene lost 0 bases and the J gene lost 1 base, with 6 bases spanning the gap. The germline CDR1 and CDR2 sequences are MGHRA and YSYEKL. CDR3 amino acids: CASSQDRYNYGYTF. The CDR3 DNA reads TGCGCCAGCAGCCAAGATAGGTATAACTATGGCTACACCTTC.

The chain is built from TRBV4-1 and TRBJ1-1, with a weak D call TRBD1 (6 bases). Trimming shortened V by 1 base and J by 6 bases, and 12 bases separated the two germline ends. The CDR3 is 14 amino acids. Germline V gene sequence: CDR1 MGHRA, CDR2 YSYEKL. The CDR3 DNA is TGCGCCAGCAGCCAAGGCCTTAGGGGGGCTGAAGCTTTCTTT. Translation gives CASSQGLRGAEAFF.

The V and J genes are TRBV19 and TRBJ2-1; the match to TRBD2 covers 10 bases. Trimming at V came to 1 base and at J to 6 bases, leaving 9 bases not matched to a gene. There are 17 residues in the CDR3. The V gene's germline CDR1 is LNHDA and CDR2 SQIVND (reference sequence). The DNA for the CDR3 is TGTGCCAGTAGTATAGTAGGTCCGGCTAGCGGGAGCAATGAGCAGTTCTTC. Its translation: CASSIVGPASGSNEQFF.

The V call is TRBV29-1, the J call TRBJ2-7; TRBD1 matches 8 bases. The CDR3 loop spans 14 amino acids. The germline V gene encodes CDR1 SQVTM and CDR2 ANQGSEA. J gave up 6 bases and V 6 bases, and 13 bases lay outside the gene matches. The CDR3: CSVAWTGINSEQYF. CDR3 bases: TGCAGCGTCGCTTGGACAGGGATTAATAGCGAGCAGTACTTC.

V gene TRBV7-9 combines with J gene TRBJ2-1; D perhaps matches TRBD2 (6 bases). V shed 0 bases and J shed 7 bases, with 10 bases lying between them. Germline V gene data show CDR1 as SEHNR and CDR2 as FQNEAQ (reference sequence). The CDR3 extends over 14 amino acids. CDR3 loop: CASSLAGLSNEQFF. Here the CDR3 DNA reads TGTGCCAGCAGCTTAGCGGGACTTTCGAATGAGCAGTTCTTC. The complete variable domain, with remaining parts taken from reference TRBV7-9 and TRBJ2-1, reads DTGVSQNPRHKITKRGQNVTFRCDPISEHNRLYWYRQTLGQGPEFLTYFQNEAQLEKSRLLSDRFSAERPKGSFSTLEIQRTEQGDSAMYLCASSLAGLSNEQFFGPGTRLTVL.

The rearrangement uses TRBV7-9 and TRBJ2-3, with 11 nucleotides matching TRBD2. Germline values: CDR1 SEHNR, CDR2 FQNEAQ (reference sequence). Trimming cost V 5 bases and J 0 bases; bases outside gene matches: 7. This CDR3 spans 17 amino acids. CDR3: CASSPEGTSGSTDTQYF. Here the CDR3 DNA reads TGTGCCAGCAGCCCGGAAGGGACTAGCGGAAGCACAGATACGCAGTATTTT.

The chain has TRBV29-1 and TRBJ2-7; D possibly corresponds to TRBD1 (8 bases). The CDR3 has 15 residues. Germline CDR1 and CDR2: SQVTM and ANQGSEA. V was trimmed by 1 base and J by 4 bases, leaving 17 bases between them. As DNA, the CDR3 is TGCAGCGTTGAAGTACAGGGGGGGAAACAATACGAGCAGTACTTC. Encoded protein: CSVEVQGGKQYEQYF.

The chain recombines TRBV5-6 with TRBJ1-4; tentative D call: TRBD1 (5 bases). Germline V gene lookup returns CDR1 SGHDT and CDR2 YYEEEE. With 2 bases removed from V and 5 bases from J, the gap between germline ends came to 10 bases. The CDR3 is 14 amino acids. The DNA for the CDR3 is TGTGCCAGCAGCTTTCGACAGAGAAATGAAAAACTGTTTTTT. Protein product: CASSFRQRNEKLFF.

The chain joins TRBV7-8 to TRBJ2-5; tentative D call: TRBD1 (5 bases). Germline CDR1 reads SGHVS; CDR2 reads FQNEAQ. The CDR3 sequence is 11 residues long. Trimming left V 10 bases short and J 2 bases short, with 8 bases between. The chain's CDR3 is CATTEQETQYF. CDR3 DNA: TGTGCCACGACAGAGCAAGAGACCCAGTACTTC.

The chain links TRBV5-1 to TRBJ1-1; a possible D gene is TRBD1 (5 bases). V lost 4 bases to trimming and J lost 1 base, with 23 bases between them. The CDR3 sequence is 18 residues long. The germline gives CDR1 SGHRS, CDR2 YFSETQ. The CDR3 here is CASSLTGLGRDWNTEAFF. Here the CDR3 DNA reads TGCGCCAGCAGCCTAACAGGACTTGGGAGGGATTGGAACACTGAAGCTTTCTTT.

The V call is TRBV5-1, the J call TRBJ1-1, with D uncertain. V was trimmed by 0 bases and J by 9 bases, leaving 6 bases between them. The CDR3 spans 11 residues. Germline V gene data show CDR1 as SGHRS and CDR2 as YFSETQ. CDR3 sequence (DNA): TGCGCCAGCAGCTTGGGGGCCAAAGCTTTCTTT. This encodes CASSLGAKAFF.

This clone has just a few counts. The V and J genes are TRBV7-6 and TRBJ2-2, with D maybe TRBD2 (6 bases). Per germline, CDR1 SGHVS and CDR2 FNYEAQ. V was pared by 8 bases and J by 0 bases, with 16 bases between. The length of the CDR3 is 16 residues. In DNA, the CDR3 is TGTGCCAGCGGGGGAGGAAACGGAGCGAACACCGGGGAGCTGTTTTTT. This sequence encodes CASGGGNGANTGELFF.

The chain carries TRBV7-9 and TRBJ2-5; D not resolved. The length of the CDR3 is 15 residues. The ends were cut back, 6 bases at V and 5 bases at J, with 19 bases in the middle. Germline assignment: CDR1 SEHNR and CDR2 FQNEAQ (reference sequence). CDR3 loop: CASSVVQPYEETQYF. In DNA, the CDR3 is TGTGCCAGCAGTGTGGTGCAACCATATGAGGAGACCCAGTACTTC. The variable domain in full, with the rest retrieved from reference TRBV7-9 and TRBJ2-5, is DTGVSQNPRHKITKRGQNVTFRCDPISEHNRLYWYRQTLGQGPEFLTYFQNEAQLEKSRLLSDRFSAERPKGSFSTLEIQRTEQGDSAMYLCASSVVQPYEETQYFGPGTRLLVL.

The chain uses TRBV6-6 and TRBJ2-7; no clear D. With 1 base removed from V and 2 bases from J, the gap between germline ends came to 9 bases. CDR1 is MNHNY, CDR2 SVGAGI, per germline (reference sequence). The CDR3 length is 14 residues. The CDR3 sequence: CASSYFAGTYEQYF. The CDR3, as DNA: TGTGCCAGCAGTTACTTCGCTGGGACCTACGAGCAGTACTTC.

This chain links TRBV2 with TRBJ1-5, with D possibly being TRBD1 (5 bases). This CDR3 has 14 amino acids. Germline lookup yields CDR1 SNHLY and CDR2 FYNNEI. Trimming shortened V by 1 base and J by 15 bases, and 19 bases separated the two germline ends. CDR3 sequence: CASSEGGPAEEPHF. The CDR3 DNA reads as TGTGCCAGCAGTGAAGGGGGCCCGGCCGAGGAACCGCATTTT.

V gene TRBV7-2 combines with J gene TRBJ2-3; TRBD2 agrees at 9 bases. Germline CDR1 reads SGHTA; CDR2 reads FQGNSA. The CDR3 extends over 17 amino acids. V lost 5 bases to trimming and J lost 2 bases; unmatched junction nucleotides: 11. The chain's CDR3 is CASSPPLAGANTDTQYF. For the CDR3, the DNA is TGTGCCAGCAGCCCCCCACTAGCGGGTGCAAACACAGATACGCAGTATTTT.

This clone was observed a single time. This chain links TRBV7-9 with TRBJ2-3, with a tentative D call TRBD2 (5 bases). The ends were cut back, 8 bases at V and 4 bases at J, with 16 bases in the middle. The CDR3 is 14 amino acids. The germline CDR1 and CDR2 sequences are SEHNR and FQNEAQ (reference sequence). CDR3 region: CASSPGWEADTQYF. In DNA form, the CDR3 reads TGTGCCAGCTCTCCGGGGTGGGAAGCAGATACGCAGTATTTT.

The chain carries TRBV7-9 and TRBJ2-5; D is possibly TRBD1 (6 bases). This CDR3 is 15 amino acids long. Trimming cost V 6 bases and J 2 bases, with 16 bases left between them. Per germline, CDR1 SEHNR and CDR2 FQNEAQ (reference sequence). CDR3 nucleotides: TGTGCCAGCAGTCCCGGGTGGGGGCCGCAAGAGACCCAGTACTTC. Translating it yields CASSPGWGPQETQYF.

The V and J genes are TRBV10-3 and TRBJ2-6; D is unresolved. Trimming removed 5 bases at V and 2 bases at J, with 10 bases between. Germline values: CDR1 ENHRY, CDR2 SYGVKD. The CDR3 loop spans 15 amino acids. CDR3 DNA: TGTGCCATCAGTTCCAGTGACCCTGGGGCCAACGTCCTGACTTTC. Translating gives CAISSSDPGANVLTF.

This clone was seen just once. The chain uses TRBV7-9 and TRBJ1-1, with D possibly TRBD1 on 6 matching bases. Germline V CDR1 and CDR2: SEHNR, FQNEAQ (reference sequence). The CDR3 covers 15 residues. Trimming pared 4 bases from V and 0 bases from J, leaving 12 bases between. CDR3 nucleotides: TGTGCCAGCAGCTACCACAGGGATGTGAACACTGAAGCTTTCTTT. Translated: CASSYHRDVNTEAFF.

This clone was counted a few times. V is TRBV6-4 and J is TRBJ1-1; unclear D gene. Germline V gene data show CDR1 as MRHNA and CDR2 as SNTAGT. This CDR3 has 13 residues. V lost 2 bases to trimming and J lost 7 bases, with 11 bases between them. The CDR3 sequence is CASSDGDHREAFF. For the CDR3, the DNA is TGTGCCAGCAGTGACGGGGATCACCGTGAAGCTTTCTTT.

The chain uses TRBV9 and TRBJ2-1; the match to TRBD2 covers 9 bases. V shed 1 base, J shed 2 bases, and the junction held 4 bases outside the gene matches. The CDR3 is 16 amino acids. CDR1 is SGDLS, CDR2 YYNGEE, per germline. CDR3 sequence reads: CASSVFGTSTYNEQFF. CDR3 nucleotide sequence: TGTGCCAGCAGCGTATTTGGGACTAGCACCTACAATGAGCAGTTCTTC.

This chain connects TRBV4-1 to TRBJ2-3; 7 nucleotides match TRBD2. The ends lost 8 bases at V and 4 bases at J; junction bases unmatched: 12. The length of the CDR3 is 15 residues. Germline V CDR1 and CDR2: MGHRA, YSYEKL. CDR3: CASFGGGTEPDTQYF. CDR3 in DNA: TGCGCCAGCTTTGGGGGGGGGACTGAGCCAGATACGCAGTATTTT.

This chain uses TRBV9 with TRBJ2-7, with a weak D call TRBD2 (6 bases). Germline CDR1 reads SGDLS; CDR2 reads YYNGEE. The CDR3 consists of 14 residues. The V end was cut by 4 bases, the J end by 3 bases, with 14 bases between. The CDR3 DNA follows: TGTGCCAGCAGCCCCCGCGGGGCCGGCTACGAGCAGTACTTC. It encodes CASSPRGAGYEQYF.